The clone carrying this T cell receptor (beta chain) has ten or more counts. People who had autoimmune disease history or systemic immunosuppression were excluded. The data were obtained in a study of OX40 agonist ivuxolimab in advanced cancers. Sequenced by immunoSEQ multiplex PCR; TCRdb stores in-frame clones only, minus some. The sample consists of 65,000 to 70,000 clones, around 73% of them appearing once. Germline V lookup: CDR1 SNHLY, CDR2 FYNNEI. Trimming left V 3 bases short and J 3 bases short, with 3 bases between. The CDR3 has 12 residues. The clonotype comes from an adult with an advanced solid tumor such as melanoma, head and neck, liver or kidney cancer. The V call is TRBV2, the J call TRBJ1-5; D not resolved. The material sequenced was CD4+ or CD8+ T cells sorted from blood, taken in a trial of the OX40 agonist ivuxolimab. Here the CDR3 reads CASSEANQPQHF. The CDR3 DNA reads as TGTGCCAGCAGTGAGGCCAATCAGCCCCAGCATTTT.